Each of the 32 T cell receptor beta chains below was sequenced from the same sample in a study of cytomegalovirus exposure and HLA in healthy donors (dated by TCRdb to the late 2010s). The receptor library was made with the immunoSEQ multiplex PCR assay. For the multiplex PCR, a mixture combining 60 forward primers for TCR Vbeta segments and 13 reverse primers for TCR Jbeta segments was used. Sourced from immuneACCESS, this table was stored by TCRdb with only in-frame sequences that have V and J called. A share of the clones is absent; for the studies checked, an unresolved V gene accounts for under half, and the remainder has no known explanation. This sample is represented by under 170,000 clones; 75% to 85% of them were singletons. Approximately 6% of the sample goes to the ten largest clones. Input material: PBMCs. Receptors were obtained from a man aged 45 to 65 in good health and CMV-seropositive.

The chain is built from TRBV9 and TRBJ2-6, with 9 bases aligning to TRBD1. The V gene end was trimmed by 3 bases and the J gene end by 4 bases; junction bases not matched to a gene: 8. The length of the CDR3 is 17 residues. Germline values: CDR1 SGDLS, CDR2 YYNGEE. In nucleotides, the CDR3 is TGTGCCAGCAGCGACAAACAGGGGGCGCACGGGGCCAACGTCCTGACTTTC. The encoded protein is CASSDKQGAHGANVLTF.

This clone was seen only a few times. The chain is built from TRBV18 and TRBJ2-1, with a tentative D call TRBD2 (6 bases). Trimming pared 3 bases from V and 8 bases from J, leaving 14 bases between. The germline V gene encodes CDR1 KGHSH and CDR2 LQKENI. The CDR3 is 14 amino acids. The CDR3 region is CASSPGRKSDEQFF. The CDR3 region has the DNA TGTGCCAGCTCACCGGGGAGGAAAAGTGATGAGCAGTTCTTC.

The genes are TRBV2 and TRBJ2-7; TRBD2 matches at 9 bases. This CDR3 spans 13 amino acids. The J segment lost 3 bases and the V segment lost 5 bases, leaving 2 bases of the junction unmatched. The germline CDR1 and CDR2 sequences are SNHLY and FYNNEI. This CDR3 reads CASSRLADYEQYF. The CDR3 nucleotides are TGTGCCAGCAGTAGACTAGCGGACTACGAGCAGTACTTC.

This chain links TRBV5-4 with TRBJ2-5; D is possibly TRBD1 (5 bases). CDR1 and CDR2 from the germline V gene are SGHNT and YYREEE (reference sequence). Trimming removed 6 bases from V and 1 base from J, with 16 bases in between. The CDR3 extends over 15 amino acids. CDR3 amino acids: CASTSGQGPQETQYF. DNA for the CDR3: TGTGCCAGCACTTCAGGTCAGGGCCCCCAAGAGACCCAGTACTTC.

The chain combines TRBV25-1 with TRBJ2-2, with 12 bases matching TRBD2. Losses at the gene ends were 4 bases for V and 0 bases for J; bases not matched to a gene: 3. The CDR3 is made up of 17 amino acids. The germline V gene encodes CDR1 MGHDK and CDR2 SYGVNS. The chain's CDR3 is CASSAGLAGSNTGELFF. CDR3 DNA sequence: TGTGCCAGCAGTGCGGGACTAGCGGGTTCGAACACCGGGGAGCTGTTTTTT.

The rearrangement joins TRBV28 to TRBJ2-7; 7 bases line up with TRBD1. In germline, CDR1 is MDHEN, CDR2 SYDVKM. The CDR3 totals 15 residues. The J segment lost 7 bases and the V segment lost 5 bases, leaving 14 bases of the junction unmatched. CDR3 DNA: TGTGCCAGCAGTAGAACCAAGAGAGGGGGCCGAGAGCAGTACTTC. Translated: CASSRTKRGGREQYF.

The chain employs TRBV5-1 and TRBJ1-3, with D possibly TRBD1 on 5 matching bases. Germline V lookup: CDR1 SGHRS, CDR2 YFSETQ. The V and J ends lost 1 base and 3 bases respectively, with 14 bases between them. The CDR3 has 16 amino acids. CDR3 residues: CASSLQSGAIGNTIYF. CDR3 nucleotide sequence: TGCGCCAGCAGCTTGCAGTCTGGGGCGATTGGAAACACCATATATTTT.

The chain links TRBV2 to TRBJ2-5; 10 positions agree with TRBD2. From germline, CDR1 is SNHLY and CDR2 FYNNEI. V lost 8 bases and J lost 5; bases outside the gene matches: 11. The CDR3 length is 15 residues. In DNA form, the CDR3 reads TGTGCCAGCGCCGGACTAGCGGATTCCAGGGAGACCCAGTACTTC. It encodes CASAGLADSRETQYF.

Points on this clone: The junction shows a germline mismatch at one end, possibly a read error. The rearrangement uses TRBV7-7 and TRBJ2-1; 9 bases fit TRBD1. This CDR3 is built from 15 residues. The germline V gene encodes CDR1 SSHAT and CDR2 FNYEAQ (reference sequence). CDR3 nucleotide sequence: TGTGCTAGCAGCGGGGACAGGGCTGGTCTTCATGAGCAGTTCTTC. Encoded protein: CASSGDRAGLHEQFF.

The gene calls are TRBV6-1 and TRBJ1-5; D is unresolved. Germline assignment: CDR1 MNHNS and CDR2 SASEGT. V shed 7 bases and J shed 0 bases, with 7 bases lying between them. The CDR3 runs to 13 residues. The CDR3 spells CASTQSSNQPQHF. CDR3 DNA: TGTGCCAGCACACAGTCTAGCAATCAGCCCCAGCATTTT.

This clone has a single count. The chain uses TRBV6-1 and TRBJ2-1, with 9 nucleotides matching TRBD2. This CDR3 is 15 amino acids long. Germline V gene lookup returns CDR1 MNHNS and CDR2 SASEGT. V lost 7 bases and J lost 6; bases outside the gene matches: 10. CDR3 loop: CASTTPGLAANEQFF. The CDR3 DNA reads TGTGCCAGCACCACCCCGGGACTAGCAGCCAATGAGCAGTTCTTC.

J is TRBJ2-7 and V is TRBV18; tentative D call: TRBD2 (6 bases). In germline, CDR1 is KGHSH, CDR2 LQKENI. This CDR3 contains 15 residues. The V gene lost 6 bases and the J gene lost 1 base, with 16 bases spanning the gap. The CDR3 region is CASSRGTLNSYEQYF. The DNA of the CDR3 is TGTGCCAGCTCCCGGGGGACGTTGAATTCCTACGAGCAGTACTTC. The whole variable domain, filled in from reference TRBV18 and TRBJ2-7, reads NAGVMQNPRHLVRRRGQEARLRCSPMKGHSHVYWYRQLPEEGLKFMVYLQKENIIDESGMPKERFSAEFPKEGPSILRIQQVVRGDSAAYFCASSRGTLNSYEQYFGPGTRLTVT.

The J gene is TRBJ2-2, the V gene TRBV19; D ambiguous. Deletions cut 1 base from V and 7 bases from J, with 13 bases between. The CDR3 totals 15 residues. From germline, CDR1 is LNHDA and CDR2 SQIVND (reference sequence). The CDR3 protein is CASSIAGYTGGELFF. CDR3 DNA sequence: TGTGCCAGTAGTATAGCAGGTTATACTGGCGGGGAGCTGTTTTTT.

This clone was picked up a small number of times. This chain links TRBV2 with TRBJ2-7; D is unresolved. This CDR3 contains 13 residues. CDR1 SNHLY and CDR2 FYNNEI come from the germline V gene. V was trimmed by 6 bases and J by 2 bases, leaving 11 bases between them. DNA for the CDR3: TGTGCCAGCAGGGAAAAATCGGCCTACGAGCAGTACTTC. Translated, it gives CASREKSAYEQYF.

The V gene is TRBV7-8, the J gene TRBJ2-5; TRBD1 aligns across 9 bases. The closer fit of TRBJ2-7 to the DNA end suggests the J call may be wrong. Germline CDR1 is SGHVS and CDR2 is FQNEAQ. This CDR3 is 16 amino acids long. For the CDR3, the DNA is TGTGCCAGCAGCTCAAACATTCGACAGGGGGTCTACGAGCAGTACTTC. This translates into CASSSNIRQGVYEQYF.

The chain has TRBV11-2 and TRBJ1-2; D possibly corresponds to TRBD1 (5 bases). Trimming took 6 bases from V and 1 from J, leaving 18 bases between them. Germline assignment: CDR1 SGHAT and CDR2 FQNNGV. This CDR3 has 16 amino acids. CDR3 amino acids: CASSTIGGTLNYGYTF. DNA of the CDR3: TGTGCCAGCAGTACTATCGGGGGAACCCTTAACTATGGCTACACCTTC. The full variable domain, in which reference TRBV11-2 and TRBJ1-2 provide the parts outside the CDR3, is EAGVAQSPRYKIIEKRQSVAFWCNPISGHATLYWYQQILGQGPKLLIQFQNNGVVDDSQLPKDRFSAERLKGVDSTLKIQPAKLEDSAVYLCASSTIGGTLNYGYTFGSGTRLTVV.

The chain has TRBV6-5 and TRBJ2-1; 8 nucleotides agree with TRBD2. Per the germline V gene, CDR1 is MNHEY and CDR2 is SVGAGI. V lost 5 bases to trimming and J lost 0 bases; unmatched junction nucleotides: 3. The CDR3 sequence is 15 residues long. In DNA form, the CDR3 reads TGTGCCAGCAGTGCCGGGACTAGCTCCTACAATGAGCAGTTCTTC. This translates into CASSAGTSSYNEQFF.

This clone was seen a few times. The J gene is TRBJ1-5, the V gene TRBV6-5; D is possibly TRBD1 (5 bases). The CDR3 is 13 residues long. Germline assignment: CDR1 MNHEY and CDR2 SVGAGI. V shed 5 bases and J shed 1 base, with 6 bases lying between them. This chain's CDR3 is CASSRGSNQPQHF. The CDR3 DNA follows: TGTGCCAGCAGTAGGGGAAGCAATCAGCCCCAGCATTTT.

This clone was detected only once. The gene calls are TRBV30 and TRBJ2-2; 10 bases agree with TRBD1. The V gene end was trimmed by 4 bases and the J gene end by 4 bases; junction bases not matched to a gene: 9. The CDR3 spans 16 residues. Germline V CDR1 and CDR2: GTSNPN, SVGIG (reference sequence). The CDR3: CAWKFPDRGTTGELFF. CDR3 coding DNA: TGTGCCTGGAAGTTCCCGGACAGGGGGACCACCGGGGAGCTGTTTTTT.

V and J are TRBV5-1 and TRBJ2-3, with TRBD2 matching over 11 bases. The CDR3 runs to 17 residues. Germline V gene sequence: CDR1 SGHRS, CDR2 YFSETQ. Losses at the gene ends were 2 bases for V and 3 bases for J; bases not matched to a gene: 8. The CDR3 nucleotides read TGCGCCAGCAGCTTACCGGGACTAGCGGCAGGAACAGATACGCAGTATTTT. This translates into CASSLPGLAAGTDTQYF.

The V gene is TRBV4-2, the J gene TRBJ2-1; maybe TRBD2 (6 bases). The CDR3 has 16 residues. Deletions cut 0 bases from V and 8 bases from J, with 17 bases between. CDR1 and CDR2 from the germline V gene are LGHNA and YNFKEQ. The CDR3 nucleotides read TGTGCCAGCAGCCAAGAGGAGCGGGCCCTTCAGGATGAGCAGTTCTTC. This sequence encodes CASSQEERALQDEQFF.

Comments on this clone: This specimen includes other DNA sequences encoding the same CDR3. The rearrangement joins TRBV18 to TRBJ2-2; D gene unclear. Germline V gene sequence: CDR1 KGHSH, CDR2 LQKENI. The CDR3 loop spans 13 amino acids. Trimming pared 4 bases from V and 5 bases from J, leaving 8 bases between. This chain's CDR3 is CASSRDRTGELFF. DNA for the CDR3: TGTGCCAGCTCACGAGATCGGACCGGGGAGCTGTTTTTT.

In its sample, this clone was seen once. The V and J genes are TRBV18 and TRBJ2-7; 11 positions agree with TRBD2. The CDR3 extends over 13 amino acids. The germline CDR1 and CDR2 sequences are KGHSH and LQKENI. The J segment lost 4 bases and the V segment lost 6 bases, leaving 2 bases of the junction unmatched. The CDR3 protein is CASSRTSGYEQYF. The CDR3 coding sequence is TGTGCCAGCTCCCGGACTAGCGGGTACGAGCAGTACTTC.

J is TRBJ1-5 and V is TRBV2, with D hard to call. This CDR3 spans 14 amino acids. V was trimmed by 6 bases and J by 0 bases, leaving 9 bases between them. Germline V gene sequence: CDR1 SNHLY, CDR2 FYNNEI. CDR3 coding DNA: TGTGCCAGCAGGTACAGAAATAGCAATCAGCCCCAGCATTTT. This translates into CASRYRNSNQPQHF.

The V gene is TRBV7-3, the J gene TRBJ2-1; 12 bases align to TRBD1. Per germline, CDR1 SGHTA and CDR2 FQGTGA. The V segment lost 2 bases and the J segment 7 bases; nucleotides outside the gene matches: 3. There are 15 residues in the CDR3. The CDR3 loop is CASSLLGQGANEQFF. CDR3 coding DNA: TGTGCCAGCAGCTTACTGGGACAGGGGGCTAATGAGCAGTTCTTC.

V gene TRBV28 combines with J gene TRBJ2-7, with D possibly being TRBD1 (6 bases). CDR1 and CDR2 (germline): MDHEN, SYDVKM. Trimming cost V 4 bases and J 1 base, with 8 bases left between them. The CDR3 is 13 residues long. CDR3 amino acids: CASSSGQSYEQYF. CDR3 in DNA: TGTGCCAGCAGTTCCGGACAGTCCTACGAGCAGTACTTC.

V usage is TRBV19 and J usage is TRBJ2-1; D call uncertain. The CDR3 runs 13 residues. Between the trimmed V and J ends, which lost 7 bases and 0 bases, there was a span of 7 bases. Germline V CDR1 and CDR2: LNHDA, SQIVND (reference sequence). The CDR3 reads CASMSGSYNEQFF. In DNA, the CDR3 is TGTGCCAGTATGAGTGGCTCCTACAATGAGCAGTTCTTC. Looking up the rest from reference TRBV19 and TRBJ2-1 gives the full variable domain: DGGITQSPKYLFRKEGQNVTLSCEQNLNHDAMYWYRQDPGQGLRLIYYSQIVNDFQKGDIAEGYSVSREKKESFPLTVTSAQKNPTAFYLCASMSGSYNEQFFGPGTRLTVL.

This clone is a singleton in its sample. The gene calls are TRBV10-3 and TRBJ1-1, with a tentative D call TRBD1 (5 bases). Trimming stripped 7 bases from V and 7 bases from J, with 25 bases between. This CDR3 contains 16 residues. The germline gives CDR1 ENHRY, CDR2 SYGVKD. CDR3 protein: CAIMEGRARAVGEAFF. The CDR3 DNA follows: TGTGCCATCATGGAGGGGCGCGCCCGGGCCGTGGGTGAAGCTTTCTTT.

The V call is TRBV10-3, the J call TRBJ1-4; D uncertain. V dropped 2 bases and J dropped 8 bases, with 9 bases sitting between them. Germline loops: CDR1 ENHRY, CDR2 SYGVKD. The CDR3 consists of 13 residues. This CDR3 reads CAISEAVFEKLFF. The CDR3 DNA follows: TGTGCCATCAGTGAGGCGGTATTCGAAAAACTGTTTTTT.

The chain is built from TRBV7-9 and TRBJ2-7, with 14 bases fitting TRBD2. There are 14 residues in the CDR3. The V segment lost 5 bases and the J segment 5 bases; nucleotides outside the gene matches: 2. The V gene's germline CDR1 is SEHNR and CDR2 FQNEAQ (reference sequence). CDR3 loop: CASSLGLAGDEQYF. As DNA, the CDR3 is TGTGCCAGCAGCCTGGGACTAGCGGGAGACGAGCAGTACTTC.

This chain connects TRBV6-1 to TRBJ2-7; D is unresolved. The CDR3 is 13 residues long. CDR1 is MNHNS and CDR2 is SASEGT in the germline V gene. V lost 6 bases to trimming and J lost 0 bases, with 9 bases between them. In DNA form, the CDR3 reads TGTGCCAGCAGGGGCGTTAGCTCCTACGAGCAGTACTTC. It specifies CASRGVSSYEQYF.

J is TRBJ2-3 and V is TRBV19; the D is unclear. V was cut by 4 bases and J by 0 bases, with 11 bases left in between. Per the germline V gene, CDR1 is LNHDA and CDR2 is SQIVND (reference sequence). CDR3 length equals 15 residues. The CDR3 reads CASSSLSASTDTQYF. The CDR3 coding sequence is TGTGCCAGTAGTAGTCTCAGCGCAAGCACAGATACGCAGTATTTT.